This TCR beta chain was captured in a study of blood T cell repertoires in COVID-19. Study overall: COVID-19 samples from acute and convalescent phases originated in the United States, Italy and Spain. T cells, B-cell-depleted T cells, or PBMCs provided the cDNA or gDNA that served as material.

The authors' processing: Nucleated cell counts were estimated from reference gene primer amplification. Clones were read by immunoSEQ multiplex PCR, and TCRdb kept only the in-frame ones, dropping some. V and J calls and clone size are copied from that table; D and trimming were computed from the DNA. The sample includes over 70,000 clones, about 90% of them seen just once. Trimming cost V 4 bases and J 4 bases; bases outside gene matches: 6. The CDR3 loop spans 15 amino acids. CDR1 is MGHRA and CDR2 is YSYEKL in the germline V gene. This clonotype originated in a woman older than 75 with active or convalescent COVID-19. The material sequenced was peripheral blood. The V call is TRBV4-1, the J call TRBJ2-3; 9 bases match TRBD1. Written as DNA, the CDR3 is TGCGCCAGCAGCCTGTCCGGGACAGGGTCAGATACGCAGTATTTT. It specifies CASSLSGTGSDTQYF.